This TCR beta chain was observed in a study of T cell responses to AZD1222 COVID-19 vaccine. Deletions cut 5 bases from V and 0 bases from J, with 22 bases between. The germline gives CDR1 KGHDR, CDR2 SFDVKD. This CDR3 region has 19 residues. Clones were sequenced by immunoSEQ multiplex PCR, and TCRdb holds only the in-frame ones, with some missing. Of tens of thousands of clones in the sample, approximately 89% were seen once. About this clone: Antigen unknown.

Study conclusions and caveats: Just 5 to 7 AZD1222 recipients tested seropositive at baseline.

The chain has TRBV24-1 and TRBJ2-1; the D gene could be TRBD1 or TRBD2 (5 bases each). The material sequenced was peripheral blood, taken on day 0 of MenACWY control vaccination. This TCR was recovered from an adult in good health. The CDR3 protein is CATSGDLHDLQSSYNEQFF. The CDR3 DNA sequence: TGTGCCACCAGTGGGGACCTCCACGATCTCCAGAGCTCCTACAATGAGCAGTTCTTC.